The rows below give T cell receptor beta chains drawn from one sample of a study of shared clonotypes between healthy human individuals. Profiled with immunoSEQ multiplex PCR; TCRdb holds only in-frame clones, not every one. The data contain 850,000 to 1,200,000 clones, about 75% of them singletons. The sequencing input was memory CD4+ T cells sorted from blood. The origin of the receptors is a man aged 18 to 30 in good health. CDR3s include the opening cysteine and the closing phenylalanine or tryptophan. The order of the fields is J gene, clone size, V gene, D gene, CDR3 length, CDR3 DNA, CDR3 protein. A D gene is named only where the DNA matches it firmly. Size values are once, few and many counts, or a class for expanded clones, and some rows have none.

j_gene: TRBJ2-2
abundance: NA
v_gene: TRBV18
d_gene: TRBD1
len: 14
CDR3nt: TGTGCCAGCCAATGGACAGGGAACACCGGGGAGCTGTTTTTT
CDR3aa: CASQWTGNTGELFF

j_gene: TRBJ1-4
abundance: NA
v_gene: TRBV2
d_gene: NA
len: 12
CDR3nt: TGTGCCAGCAACAGAAATAATGAAAAACTGTTTTTT
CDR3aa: CASNRNNEKLFF

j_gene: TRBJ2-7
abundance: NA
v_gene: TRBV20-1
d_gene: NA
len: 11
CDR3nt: TGCAGTGCTAGAGTTGTGGGAGAGCAGTACTTC
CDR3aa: CSARVVGEQYF

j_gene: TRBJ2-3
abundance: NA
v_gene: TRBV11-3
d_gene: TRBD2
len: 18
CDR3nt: TGTGCCAGCAGCTTAGGGCTGGGGGGACTAGCCACCACAGATACGCAGTATTTT
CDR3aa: CASSLGLGGLATTDTQYF

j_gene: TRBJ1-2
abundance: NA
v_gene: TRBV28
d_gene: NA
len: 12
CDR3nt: TGTGCCATCGGGGAGGAGCCCGATGGCTACACCTTC
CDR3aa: CAIGEEPDGYTF

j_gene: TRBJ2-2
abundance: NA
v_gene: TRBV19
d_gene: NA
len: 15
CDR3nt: TGTGCCAGTAGTATAGGGGACATGCTTGCCGGGGAGCTGTTTTTT
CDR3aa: CASSIGDMLAGELFF

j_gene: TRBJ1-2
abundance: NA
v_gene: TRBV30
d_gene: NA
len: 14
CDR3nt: TGTGCCTGGAGTCCCGGGGAAACGAGCTATGGCTACACCTTC
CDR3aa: CAWSPGETSYGYTF

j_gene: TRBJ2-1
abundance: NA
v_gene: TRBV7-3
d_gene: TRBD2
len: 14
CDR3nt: TGTGCCAGCAGCCGGGGGGTCGGTTACAATGAGCAGTTCTTC
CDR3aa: CASSRGVGYNEQFF

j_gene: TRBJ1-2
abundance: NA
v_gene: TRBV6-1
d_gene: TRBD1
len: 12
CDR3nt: TGTGCCGGCCAGACAGGGAACTATGGCTACACCTTC
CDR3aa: CAGQTGNYGYTF

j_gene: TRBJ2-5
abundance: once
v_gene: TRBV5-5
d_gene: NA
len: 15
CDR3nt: TGTGCCAGCAGCGCGGGGATTAGGGACCAAGAGACCCAGTACTTC
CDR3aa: CASSAGIRDQETQYF

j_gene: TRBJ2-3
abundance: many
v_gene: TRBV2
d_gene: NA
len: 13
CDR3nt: TGTGCCAGCATGGAGGGAGTAGCAGATACGCAGTATTTT
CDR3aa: CASMEGVADTQYF

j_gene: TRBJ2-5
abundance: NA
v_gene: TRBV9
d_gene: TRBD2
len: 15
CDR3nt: TGTGCCAGCAGCGTAGTAGCGGGAGTGGAAGAGACCCAGTACTTC
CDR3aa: CASSVVAGVEETQYF

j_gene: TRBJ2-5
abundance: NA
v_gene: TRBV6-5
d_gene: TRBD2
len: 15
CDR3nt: TGTGCCAGCAGTCAGTCCGGGACTAGCAGAGAGACCCAGTACTTC
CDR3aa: CASSQSGTSRETQYF

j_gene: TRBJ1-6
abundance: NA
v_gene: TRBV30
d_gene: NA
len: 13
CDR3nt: TGTGCCTGGAGTACAGGGTATAATTCACCCCTCCACTTT
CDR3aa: CAWSTGYNSPLHF

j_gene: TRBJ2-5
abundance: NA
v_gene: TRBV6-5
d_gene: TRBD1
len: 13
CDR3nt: TGTGCCAGCAGTCGACAGGGGAAGGAGACCCAGTACTTC
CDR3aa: CASSRQGKETQYF

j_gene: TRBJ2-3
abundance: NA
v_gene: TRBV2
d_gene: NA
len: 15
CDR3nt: TGTGCCAGCCAGACATCCCAGGGGGGGCCAGGTACGCAGTATTTT
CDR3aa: CASQTSQGGPGTQYF

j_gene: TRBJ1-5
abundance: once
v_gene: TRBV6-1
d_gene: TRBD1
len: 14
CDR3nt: TGTGCCAGCAGAGGACAGGGACGCAATCAGCCCCAGCATTTT
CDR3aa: CASRGQGRNQPQHF

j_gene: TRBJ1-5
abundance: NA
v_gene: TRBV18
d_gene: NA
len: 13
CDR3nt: TGTGCCAGCTCACCTTCCGGGGATCAGCCCCAGCATTTT
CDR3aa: CASSPSGDQPQHF

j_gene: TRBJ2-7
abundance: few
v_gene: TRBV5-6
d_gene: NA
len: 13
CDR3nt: TGTGCCAGCAGCTGGGGGGCGCGCGCCGAGCAGTACTTC
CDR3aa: CASSWGARAEQYF

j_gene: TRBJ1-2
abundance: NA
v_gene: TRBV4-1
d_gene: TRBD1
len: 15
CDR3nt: TGCGCCAGCAGCCACCCCGACAGGGTGGATGTCGGCTACACCTTC
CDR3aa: CASSHPDRVDVGYTF

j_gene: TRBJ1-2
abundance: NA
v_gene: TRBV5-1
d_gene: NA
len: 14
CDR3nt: TGCGCCAGCAGTTCAACAAGTTCTAACTATGGCTACACCTTC
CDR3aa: CASSSTSSNYGYTF

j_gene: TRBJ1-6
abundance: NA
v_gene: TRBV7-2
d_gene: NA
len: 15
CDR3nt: TGTGCCAGCAGCTACGGCAGGGGTTTAATGTCACCCCTCCACTTT
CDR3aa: CASSYGRGLMSPLHF

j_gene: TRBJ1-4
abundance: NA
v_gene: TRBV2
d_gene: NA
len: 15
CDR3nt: TGTGCCAGCAAAAGGGACGGCACAACTAATGAAAAACTGTTTTTT
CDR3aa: CASKRDGTTNEKLFF

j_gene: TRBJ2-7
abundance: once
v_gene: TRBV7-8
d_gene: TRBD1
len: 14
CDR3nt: TGTGCCAGCAGCTTAGGGGGGACAGGGGGTAAGCAGTACTTC
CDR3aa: CASSLGGTGGKQYF

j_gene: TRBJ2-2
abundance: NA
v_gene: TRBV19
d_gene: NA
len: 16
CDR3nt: TGTGCCAGTAGTATAGACTTCAGCGAGAACACCGGGGAGCTGTTTTTT
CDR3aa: CASSIDFSENTGELFF

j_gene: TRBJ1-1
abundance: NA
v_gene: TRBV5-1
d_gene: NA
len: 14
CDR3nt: TGCGCCAGCAGCCCGACCCCAGGGAACACTGAAGCTTTCTTT
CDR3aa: CASSPTPGNTEAFF

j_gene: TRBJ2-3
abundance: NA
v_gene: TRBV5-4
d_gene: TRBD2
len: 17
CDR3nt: TGTGCCAGCAGCGCCCGGACTAGGCCGCAAGGCACAGATACGCAGTATTTT
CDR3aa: CASSARTRPQGTDTQYF

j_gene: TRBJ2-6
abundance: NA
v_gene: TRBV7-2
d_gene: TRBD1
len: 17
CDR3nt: TGTGCCAGCAGCGTAGAGGGGACAGGGTCTGGGGCCAACGTCCTGACTTTC
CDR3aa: CASSVEGTGSGANVLTF

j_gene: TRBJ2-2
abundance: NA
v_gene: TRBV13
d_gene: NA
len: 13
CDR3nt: TGTGCCAGCAGCCACCGGGGTTATGGGGAGCTGTTTTTT
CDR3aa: CASSHRGYGELFF

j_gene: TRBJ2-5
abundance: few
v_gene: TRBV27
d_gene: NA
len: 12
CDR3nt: TGTGCCAGCAGGTCCGTAGCAGGGTCCCAGTACTTC
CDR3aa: CASRSVAGSQYF

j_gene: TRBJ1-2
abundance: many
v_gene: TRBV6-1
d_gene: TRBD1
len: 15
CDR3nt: TGTGCCAGCAGTCCCCGGGGACAGGGATCGTATGGCTACACCTTC
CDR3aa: CASSPRGQGSYGYTF

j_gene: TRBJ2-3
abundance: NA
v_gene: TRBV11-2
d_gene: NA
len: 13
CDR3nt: TGTGCCAGCAGCTCCACTCGCCCCGGTACGCAGTATTTT
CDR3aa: CASSSTRPGTQYF

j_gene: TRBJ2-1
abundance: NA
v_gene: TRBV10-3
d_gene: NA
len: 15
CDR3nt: TGTGCCATCAGTGAGTCCTCAGGGATCTACAATGAGCAGTTCTTC
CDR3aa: CAISESSGIYNEQFF

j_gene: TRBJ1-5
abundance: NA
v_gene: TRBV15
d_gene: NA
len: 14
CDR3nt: TGTGCCACCAGCAGAGAGGGAGGGGATCAGCCCCAGCATTTT
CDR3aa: CATSREGGDQPQHF

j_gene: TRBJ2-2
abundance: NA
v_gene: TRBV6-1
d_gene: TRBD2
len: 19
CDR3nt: TGTGCCAGCAGTGAAGCGCTTCGGGTAGCGGGGGGGCAGTCCGGGGAGCTGTTTTTT
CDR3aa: CASSEALRVAGGQSGELFF

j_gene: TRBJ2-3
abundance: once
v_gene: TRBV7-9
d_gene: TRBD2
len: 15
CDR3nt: TGTGCCAGCAGCTACCTAGCGGGGGGGTTAGATACGCAGTATTTT
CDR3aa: CASSYLAGGLDTQYF

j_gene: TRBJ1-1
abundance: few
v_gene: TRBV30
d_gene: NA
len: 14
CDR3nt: TGTGCCTGGAGATCGGGTGGGATAGTTGCTGAAGCTTTCTTT
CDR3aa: CAWRSGGIVAEAFF

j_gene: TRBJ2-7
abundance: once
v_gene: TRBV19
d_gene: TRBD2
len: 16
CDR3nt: TGTGCCAGTAGCCAAGGGCTAGCGGGAGGTGTCTACGAGCAGTACTTC
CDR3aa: CASSQGLAGGVYEQYF

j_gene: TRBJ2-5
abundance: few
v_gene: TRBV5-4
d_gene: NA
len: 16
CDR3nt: TGTGCCAGCAGCTTGCACACGACAGGCCCTCAAGAGACCCAGTACTTC
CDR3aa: CASSLHTTGPQETQYF

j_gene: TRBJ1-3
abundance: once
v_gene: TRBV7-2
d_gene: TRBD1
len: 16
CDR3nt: TGTGCCAGCAGCAAGAGACAGGGACTGGCTGGAAACACCATATATTTT
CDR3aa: CASSKRQGLAGNTIYF

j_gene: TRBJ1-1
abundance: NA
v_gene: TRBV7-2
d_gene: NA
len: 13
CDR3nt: TGTGCCAGCAGCCCTAATATGAACACTGAAGCTTTCTTT
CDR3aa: CASSPNMNTEAFF

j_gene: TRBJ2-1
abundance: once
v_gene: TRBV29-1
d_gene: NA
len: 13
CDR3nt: TGCAGCGTGTATAGGAGGGCAGGCAATGAGCAGTTCTTC
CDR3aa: CSVYRRAGNEQFF